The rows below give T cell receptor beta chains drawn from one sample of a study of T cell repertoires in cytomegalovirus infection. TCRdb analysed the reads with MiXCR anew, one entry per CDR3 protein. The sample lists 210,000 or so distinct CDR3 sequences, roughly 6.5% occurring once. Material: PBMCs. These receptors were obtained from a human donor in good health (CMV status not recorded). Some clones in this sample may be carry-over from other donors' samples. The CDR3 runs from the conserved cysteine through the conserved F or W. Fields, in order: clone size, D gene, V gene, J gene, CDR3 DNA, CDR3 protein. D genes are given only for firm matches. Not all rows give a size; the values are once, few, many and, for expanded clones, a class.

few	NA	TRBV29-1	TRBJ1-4	TGCAGCGCCGACAATTCCGAAAAACTGTTTTTT	CSADNSEKLFF
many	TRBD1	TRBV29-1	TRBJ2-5	TGCAGCGCCGCGAACACAGGGGGCAAGGAGACCCAGTACTTC	CSAANTGGKETQYF
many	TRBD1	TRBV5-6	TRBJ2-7	TGTGCCAGCAGCTTCTCTGACAGGGACTACGAGCAGTACTTC	CASSFSDRDYEQYF
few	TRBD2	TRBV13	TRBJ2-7	TGTGCCAGCAGCTCCGGGACTAGAATTGGCGAGCAGTACTTC	CASSSGTRIGEQYF
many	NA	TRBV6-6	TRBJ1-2	TGTGCCAGCAGAGGGACTGGCTCGGGCTACACCTTC	CASRGTGSGYTF
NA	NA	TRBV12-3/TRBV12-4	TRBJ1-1	TGTGCCAGCACTAACCTTGGGGCAGAGGAAGCTTTCTTT	CASTNLGAEEAFF
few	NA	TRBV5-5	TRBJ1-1	TGTGCCAGCAGCCTGTGGGACGGCTCCACTGAAGCTTTCTTT	CASSLWDGSTEAFF
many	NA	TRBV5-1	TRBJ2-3	TGCGCCAGCAGCTTGGCTAGCATCACAGATACGCAGTATTTT	CASSLASITDTQYF
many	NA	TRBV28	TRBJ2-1	TGTGCCAGCAGTTTAACTAGCCCGGCTGAGCAGTTCTTC	CASSLTSPAEQFF
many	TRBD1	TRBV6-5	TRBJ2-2	TGTGCCAGCAGTTACTTACGGGGACAGGGGAGGAGCGGGGAGCTGTTTTTT	CASSYLRGQGRSGELFF